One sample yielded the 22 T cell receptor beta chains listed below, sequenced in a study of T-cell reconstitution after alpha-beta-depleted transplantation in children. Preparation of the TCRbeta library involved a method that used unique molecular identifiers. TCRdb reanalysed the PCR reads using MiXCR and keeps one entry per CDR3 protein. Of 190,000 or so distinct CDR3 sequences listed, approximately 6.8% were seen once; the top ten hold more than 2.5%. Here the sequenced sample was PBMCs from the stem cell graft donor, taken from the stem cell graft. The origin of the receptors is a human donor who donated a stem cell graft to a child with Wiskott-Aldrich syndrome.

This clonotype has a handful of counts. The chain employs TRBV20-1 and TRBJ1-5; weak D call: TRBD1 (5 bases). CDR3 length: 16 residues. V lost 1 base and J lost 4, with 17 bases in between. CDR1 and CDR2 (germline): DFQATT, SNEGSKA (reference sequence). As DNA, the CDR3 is TGCAGTGCTAGAGCCTCGGGGCAGGTCCTTAATCAGCCCCAGCATTTT. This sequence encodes CSARASGQVLNQPQHF.

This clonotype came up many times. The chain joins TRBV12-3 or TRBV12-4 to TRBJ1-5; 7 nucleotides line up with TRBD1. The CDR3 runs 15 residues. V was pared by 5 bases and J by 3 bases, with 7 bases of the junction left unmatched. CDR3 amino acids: CASSLTGVLNQPQHF. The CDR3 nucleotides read TGTGCCAGCAGTCTTACAGGGGTCCTCAATCAGCCCCAGCATTTT.

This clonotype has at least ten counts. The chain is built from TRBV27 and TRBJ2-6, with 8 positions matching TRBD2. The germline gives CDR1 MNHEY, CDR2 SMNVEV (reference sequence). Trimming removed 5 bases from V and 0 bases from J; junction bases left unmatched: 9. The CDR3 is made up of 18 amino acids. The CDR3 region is CASSRVSGVSSGANVLTF. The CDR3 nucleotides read TGTGCCAGCAGTCGAGTTAGCGGGGTTTCCTCTGGGGCCAACGTCCTGACTTTC.

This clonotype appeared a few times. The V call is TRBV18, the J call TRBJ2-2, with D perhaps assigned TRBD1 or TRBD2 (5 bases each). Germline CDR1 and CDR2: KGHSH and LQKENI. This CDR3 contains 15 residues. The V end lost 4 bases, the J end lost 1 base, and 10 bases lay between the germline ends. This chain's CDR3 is CASSQGTMNTGELFF. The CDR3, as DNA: TGTGCCAGCTCACAGGGGACGATGAACACCGGGGAGCTGTTTTTT.

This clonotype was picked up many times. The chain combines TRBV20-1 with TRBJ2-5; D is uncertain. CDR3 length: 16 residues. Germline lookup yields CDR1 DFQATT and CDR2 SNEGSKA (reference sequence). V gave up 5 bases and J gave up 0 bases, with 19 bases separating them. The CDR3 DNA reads TGCAGTGCTCTAAACTCGTTGAACGGTAACCAAGAGACCCAGTACTTC. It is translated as CSALNSLNGNQETQYF.

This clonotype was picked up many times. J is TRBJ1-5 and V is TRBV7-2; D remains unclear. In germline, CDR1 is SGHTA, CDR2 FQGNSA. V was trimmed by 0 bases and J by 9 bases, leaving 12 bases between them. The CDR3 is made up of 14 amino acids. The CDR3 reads CASSLAGTSRPQHF. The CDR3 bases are TGTGCCAGCAGCTTAGCGGGAACGTCTAGGCCCCAGCATTTT.

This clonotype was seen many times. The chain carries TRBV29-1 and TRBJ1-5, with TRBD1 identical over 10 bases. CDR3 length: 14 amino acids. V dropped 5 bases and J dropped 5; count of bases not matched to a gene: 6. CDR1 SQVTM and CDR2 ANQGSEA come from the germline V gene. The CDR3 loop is CSVTGTGVDQPQHF. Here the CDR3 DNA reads TGCAGCGTTACCGGGACAGGGGTCGATCAGCCCCAGCATTTT.

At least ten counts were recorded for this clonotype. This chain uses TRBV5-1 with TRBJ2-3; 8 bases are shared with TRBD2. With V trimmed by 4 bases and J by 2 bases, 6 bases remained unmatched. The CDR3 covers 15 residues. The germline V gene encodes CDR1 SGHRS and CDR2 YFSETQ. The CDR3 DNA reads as TGCGCCAGCAGCCTCGGGGGGGGTTTCACAGATACGCAGTATTTT. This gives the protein CASSLGGGFTDTQYF.

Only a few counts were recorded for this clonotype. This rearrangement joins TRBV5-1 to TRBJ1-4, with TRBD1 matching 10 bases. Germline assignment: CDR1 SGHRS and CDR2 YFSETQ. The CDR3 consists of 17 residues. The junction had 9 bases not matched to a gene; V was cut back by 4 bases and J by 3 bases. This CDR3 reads CASSDRGQRAANEKLFF. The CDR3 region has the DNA TGCGCCAGCAGCGACAGGGGGCAGCGTGCTGCTAATGAAAAACTGTTTTTT.

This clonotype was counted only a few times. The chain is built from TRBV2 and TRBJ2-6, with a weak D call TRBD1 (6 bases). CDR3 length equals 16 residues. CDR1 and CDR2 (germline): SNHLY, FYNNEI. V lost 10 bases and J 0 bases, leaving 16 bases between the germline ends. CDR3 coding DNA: TGTGCCAACGGACAGAACCAAAACTCTGGGGCCAACGTCCTGACTTTC. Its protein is CANGQNQNSGANVLTF. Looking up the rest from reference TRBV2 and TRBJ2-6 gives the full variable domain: EPEVTQTPSHQVTQMGQEVILRCVPISNHLYFYWYRQILGQKVEFLVSFYNNEISEKSEIFDDQFSVERPDGSNFTLKIRSTKLEDSAMYFCANGQNQNSGANVLTFGAGSRLTVL.

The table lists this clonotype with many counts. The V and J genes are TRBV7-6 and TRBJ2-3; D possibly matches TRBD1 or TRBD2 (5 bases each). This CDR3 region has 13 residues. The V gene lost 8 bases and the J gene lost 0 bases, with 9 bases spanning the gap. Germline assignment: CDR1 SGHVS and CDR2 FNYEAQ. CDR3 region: CASGGYSTDTQYF. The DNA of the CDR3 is TGTGCCAGCGGGGGATATAGCACAGATACGCAGTATTTT.

CDR3 amino acids: CSASVQGRQETQYF. The CDR3 region has the DNA TGCAGTGCCTCAGTACAGGGGAGACAAGAGACCCAGTACTTC. This chain joins TRBV20-1 and TRBJ2-5, with 7 positions matching TRBD1. The CDR3 runs 14 residues. The ends lost 6 bases at V and 2 bases at J; junction bases unmatched: 9. Per germline, CDR1 DFQATT and CDR2 SNEGSKA (reference sequence).

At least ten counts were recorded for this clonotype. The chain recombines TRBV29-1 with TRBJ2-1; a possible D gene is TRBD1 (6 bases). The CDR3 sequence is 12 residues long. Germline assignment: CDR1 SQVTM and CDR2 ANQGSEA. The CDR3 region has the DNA TGCAGTGTCAGGACAGACTACAATGAGCAGTTCTTC. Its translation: CSVRTDYNEQFF.

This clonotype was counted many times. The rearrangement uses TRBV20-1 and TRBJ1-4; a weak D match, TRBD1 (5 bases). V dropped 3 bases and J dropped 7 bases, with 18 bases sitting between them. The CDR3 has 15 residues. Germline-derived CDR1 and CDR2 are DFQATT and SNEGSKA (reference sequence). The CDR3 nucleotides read TGCAGTGCTAGGTCTGGGAAGGGGTCGGGTGAAAAACTGTTTTTT. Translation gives CSARSGKGSGEKLFF.

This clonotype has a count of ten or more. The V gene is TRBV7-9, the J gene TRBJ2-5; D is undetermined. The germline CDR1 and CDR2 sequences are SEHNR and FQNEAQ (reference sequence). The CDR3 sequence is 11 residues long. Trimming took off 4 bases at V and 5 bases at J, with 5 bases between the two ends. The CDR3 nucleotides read TGTGCCAGCAGCTCCATGGAGACCCAGTACTTC. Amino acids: CASSSMETQYF.

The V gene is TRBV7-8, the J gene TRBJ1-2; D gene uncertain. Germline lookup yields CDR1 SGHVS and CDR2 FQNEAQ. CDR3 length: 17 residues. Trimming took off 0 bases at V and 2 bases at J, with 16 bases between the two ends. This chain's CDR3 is CASSLAPFGGGNYGYTF. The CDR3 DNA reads TGTGCCAGCAGCTTAGCCCCCTTCGGTGGCGGGAACTATGGCTACACCTTC.

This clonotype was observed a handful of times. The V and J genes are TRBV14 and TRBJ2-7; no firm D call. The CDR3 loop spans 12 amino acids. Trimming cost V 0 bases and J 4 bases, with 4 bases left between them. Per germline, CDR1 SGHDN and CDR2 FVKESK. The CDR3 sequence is CASSQEGYEQYF. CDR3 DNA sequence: TGTGCCAGCAGCCAAGAAGGTTACGAGCAGTACTTC.

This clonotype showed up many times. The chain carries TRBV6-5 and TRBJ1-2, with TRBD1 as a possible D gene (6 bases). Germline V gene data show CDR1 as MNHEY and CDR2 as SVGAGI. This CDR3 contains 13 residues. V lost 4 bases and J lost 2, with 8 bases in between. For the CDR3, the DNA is TGTGCCAGCAGTTCTACAGGGAACTATGGCTACACCTTC. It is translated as CASSSTGNYGYTF.

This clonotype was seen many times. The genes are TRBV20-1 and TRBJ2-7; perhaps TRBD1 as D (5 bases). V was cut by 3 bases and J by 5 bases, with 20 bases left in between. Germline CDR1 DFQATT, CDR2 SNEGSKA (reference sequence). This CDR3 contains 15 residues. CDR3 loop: CSARSPASGAHEQYF. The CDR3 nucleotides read TGCAGTGCTAGGTCTCCGGCCAGTGGGGCACACGAGCAGTACTTC.

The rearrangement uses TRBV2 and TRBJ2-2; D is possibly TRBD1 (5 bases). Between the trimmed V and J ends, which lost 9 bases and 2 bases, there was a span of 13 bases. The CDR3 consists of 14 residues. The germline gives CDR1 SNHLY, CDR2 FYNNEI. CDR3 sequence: CARGSTVNTGELFF. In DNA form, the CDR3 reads TGTGCCAGGGGATCGACAGTCAACACCGGGGAGCTGTTTTTT.

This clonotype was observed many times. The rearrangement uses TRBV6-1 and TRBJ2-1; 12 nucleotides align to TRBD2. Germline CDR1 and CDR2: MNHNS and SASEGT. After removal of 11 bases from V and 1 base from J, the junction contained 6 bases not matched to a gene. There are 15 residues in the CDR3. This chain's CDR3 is CAGKTSGSSYNEQFF. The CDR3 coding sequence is TGTGCCGGAAAGACTAGCGGGAGTTCCTACAATGAGCAGTTCTTC.

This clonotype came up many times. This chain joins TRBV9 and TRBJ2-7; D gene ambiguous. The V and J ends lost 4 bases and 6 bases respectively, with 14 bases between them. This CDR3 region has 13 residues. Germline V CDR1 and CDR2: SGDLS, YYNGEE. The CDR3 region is CASSPRHGGEQYF. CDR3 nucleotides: TGTGCCAGCAGCCCGCGCCATGGCGGCGAGCAGTACTTC.